The clone carrying this T cell receptor (beta chain) was recorded a few times. Original processing methods: Amplification with reference gene primers provided the estimates of nucleated cell counts. The protocol was immunoSEQ multiplex PCR, while the TCRdb copy is restricted to in-frame clones and leaves out a portion. From that table come the V and J calls and clone size; the DNA was used to work out D and trimming. This sample carries around 85,000 clones, about 82% of them seen once, and the ten largest clones take roughly 8%. Germline lookup yields CDR1 MNHEY and CDR2 SMNVEV (reference sequence). This CDR3 is built from 22 residues. Trimming stripped 6 bases from V and 2 bases from J, with 35 bases between. The data belong to a study of blood T cell repertoires in COVID-19. Looking at the study overall: Samples came from the United States, Italy and Spain, spanning acute and convalescent COVID-19. In each case, the material was cDNA or gDNA derived from T cells, B-cell-depleted T cells, or PBMCs.

The chain links TRBV27 to TRBJ1-5; possibly TRBD1 for D (6 bases). The origin of this receptor is a man aged 50 to 59 with active COVID-19. The sequencing sample was made of peripheral blood. The CDR3 sequence: CASSPDSLLRSLKGEGNQPQHF. The CDR3 nucleotides are TGTGCCAGCAGCCCAGACAGCTTACTTCGGTCTTTGAAGGGGGAAGGCAATCAGCCCCAGCATTTT.